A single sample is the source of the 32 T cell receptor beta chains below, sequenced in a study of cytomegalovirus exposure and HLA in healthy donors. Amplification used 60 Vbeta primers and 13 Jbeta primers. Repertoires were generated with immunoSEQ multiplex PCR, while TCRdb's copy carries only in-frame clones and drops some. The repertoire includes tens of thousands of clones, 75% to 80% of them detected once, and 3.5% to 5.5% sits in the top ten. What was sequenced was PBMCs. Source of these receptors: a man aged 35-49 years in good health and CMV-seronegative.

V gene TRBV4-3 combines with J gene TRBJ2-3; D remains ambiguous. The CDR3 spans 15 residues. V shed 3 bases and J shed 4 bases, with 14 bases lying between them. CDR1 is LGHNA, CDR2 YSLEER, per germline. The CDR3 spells CASSQYGRSADTQYF. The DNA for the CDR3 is TGCGCCAGCAGCCAGTACGGTCGGTCTGCAGATACGCAGTATTTT.

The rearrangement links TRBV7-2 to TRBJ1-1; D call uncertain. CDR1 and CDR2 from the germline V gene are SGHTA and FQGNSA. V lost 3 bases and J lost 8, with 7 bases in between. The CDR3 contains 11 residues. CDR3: CASSFFGEAFF. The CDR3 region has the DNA TGTGCCAGCAGCTTCTTCGGGGAAGCTTTCTTT.

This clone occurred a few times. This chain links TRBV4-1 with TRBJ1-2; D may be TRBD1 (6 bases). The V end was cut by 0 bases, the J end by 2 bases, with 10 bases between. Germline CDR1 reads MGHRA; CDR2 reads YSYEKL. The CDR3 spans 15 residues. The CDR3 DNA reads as TGCGCCAGCAGCCAAGATTCTCAGGGGAACTATGGCTACACCTTC. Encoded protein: CASSQDSQGNYGYTF.

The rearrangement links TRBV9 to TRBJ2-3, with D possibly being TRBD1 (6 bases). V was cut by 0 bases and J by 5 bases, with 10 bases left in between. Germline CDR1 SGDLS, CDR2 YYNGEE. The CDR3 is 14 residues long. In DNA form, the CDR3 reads TGTGCCAGCAGCGTAGCAGGGGCTGGAGATACGCAGTATTTT. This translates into CASSVAGAGDTQYF.

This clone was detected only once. In nucleotides, the CDR3 is TGTGCCAGCATTCCCGGACAGGTTTACACCGGGGAGCTGTTTTTT. It specifies CASIPGQVYTGELFF. The chain links TRBV6-6 to TRBJ2-2; 7 bases line up with TRBD1. There are 15 residues in the CDR3. CDR1 and CDR2 from the germline V gene are MNHNY and SVGAGI (reference sequence). The junction had 8 bases not matched to a gene; V was cut back by 7 bases and J by 3 bases.

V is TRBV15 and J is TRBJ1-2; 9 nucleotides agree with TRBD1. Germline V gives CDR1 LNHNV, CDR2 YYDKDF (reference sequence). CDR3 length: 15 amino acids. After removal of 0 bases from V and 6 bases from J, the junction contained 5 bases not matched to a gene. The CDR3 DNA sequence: TGTGCCACCAGCAGAGATGCACAGGGGGCAAATGGCTACACCTTC. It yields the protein CATSRDAQGANGYTF.

The CDR3 protein is CASSVDRGRDQPQHF. CDR3 bases: TGTGCCAGCAGTGTTGACAGGGGGAGGGATCAGCCCCAGCATTTT. This chain joins TRBV2 and TRBJ1-5; TRBD1 agrees at 9 bases. V was clipped by 4 bases and J by 5 bases; unmatched bases: 6. Germline assignment: CDR1 SNHLY and CDR2 FYNNEI. The CDR3 sequence is 15 residues long.

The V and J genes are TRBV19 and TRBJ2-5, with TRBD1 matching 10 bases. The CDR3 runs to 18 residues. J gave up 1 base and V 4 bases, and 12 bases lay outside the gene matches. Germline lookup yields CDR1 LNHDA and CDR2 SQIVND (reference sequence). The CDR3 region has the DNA TGTGCCAGTAGTACCTCACGGACAGGGGGTGTTCTCCAAGAGACCCAGTACTTC. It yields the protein CASSTSRTGGVLQETQYF.

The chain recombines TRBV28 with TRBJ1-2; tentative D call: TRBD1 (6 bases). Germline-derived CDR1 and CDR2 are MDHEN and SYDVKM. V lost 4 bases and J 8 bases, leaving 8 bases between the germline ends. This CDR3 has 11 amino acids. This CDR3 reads CASSSQGGYTF. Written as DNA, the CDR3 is TGTGCCAGCAGTTCCCAGGGGGGCTACACCTTC.

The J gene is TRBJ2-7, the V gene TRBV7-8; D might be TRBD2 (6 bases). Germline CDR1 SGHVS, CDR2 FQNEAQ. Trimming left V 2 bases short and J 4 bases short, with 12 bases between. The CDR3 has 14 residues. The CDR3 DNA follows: TGTGCCAGCAGCTTATCCGCGGGGCCATACGAGCAGTACTTC. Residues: CASSLSAGPYEQYF.

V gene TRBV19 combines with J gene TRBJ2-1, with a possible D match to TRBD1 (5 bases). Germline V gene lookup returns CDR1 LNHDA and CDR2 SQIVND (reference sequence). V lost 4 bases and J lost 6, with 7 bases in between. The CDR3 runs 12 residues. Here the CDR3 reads CASSTGFNEQFF. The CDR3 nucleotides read TGTGCCAGTAGTACAGGGTTCAATGAGCAGTTCTTC.

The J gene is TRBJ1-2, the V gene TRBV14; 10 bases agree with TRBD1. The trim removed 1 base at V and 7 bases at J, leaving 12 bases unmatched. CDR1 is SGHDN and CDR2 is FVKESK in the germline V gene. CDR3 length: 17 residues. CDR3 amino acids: CASSQGVGTGDKGGYTF. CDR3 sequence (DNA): TGTGCCAGCAGCCAAGGGGTAGGGACAGGGGATAAGGGTGGCTACACCTTC.

The CDR3 protein is CASSLDGRAEEKLFF. DNA of the CDR3: TGTGCCAGCAGCTTGGATGGCAGGGCGGAGGAAAAACTGTTTTTT. The genes are TRBV5-4 and TRBJ1-4; possibly TRBD1 for D (5 bases). This CDR3 has 15 residues. Trimming took off 0 bases at V and 8 bases at J, with 14 bases between the two ends. Per germline, CDR1 SGHNT and CDR2 YYREEE (reference sequence).

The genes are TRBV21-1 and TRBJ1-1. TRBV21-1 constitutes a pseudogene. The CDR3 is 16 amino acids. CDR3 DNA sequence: TGTGCCAGCAGCAAAAGGGTCGGGGTCTCGAACACTGAAGCTTTCTTT. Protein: CASSKRVGVSNTEAFF.

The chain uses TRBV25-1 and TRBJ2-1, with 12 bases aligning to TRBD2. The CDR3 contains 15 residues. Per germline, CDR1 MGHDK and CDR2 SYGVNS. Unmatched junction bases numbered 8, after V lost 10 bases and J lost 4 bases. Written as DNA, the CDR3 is TGTGCCACTCAGACTAGCGGGAGTGGATACAATGAGCAGTTCTTC. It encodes CATQTSGSGYNEQFF.

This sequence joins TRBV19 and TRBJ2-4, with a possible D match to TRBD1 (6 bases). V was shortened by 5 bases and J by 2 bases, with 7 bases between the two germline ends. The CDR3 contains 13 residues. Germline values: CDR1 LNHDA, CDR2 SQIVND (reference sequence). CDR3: CASSQGSKNIQYF. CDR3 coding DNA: TGTGCCAGTAGTCAGGGGTCCAAAAACATTCAGTACTTC.

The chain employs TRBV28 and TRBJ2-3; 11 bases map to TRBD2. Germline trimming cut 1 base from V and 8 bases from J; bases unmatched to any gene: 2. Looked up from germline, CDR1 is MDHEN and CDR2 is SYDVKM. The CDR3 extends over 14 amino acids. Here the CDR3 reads CASSLLAGGGTQYF. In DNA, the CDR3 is TGTGCCAGCAGTTTATTAGCGGGGGGGGGTACGCAGTATTTT. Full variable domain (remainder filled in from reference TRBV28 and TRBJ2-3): DVKVTQSSRYLVKRTGEKVFLECVQDMDHENMFWYRQDPGLGLRLIYFSYDVKMKEKGDIPEGYSVSREKKERFSLILESASTNQTSMYLCASSLLAGGGTQYFGPGTRLTVL.

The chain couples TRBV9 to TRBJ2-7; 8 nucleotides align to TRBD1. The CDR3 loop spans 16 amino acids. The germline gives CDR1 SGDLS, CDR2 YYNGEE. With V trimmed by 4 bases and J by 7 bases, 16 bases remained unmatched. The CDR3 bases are TGTGCCAGCAGCCCTCTGACAGGGGTCGGGATGGGTGAGCAGTACTTC. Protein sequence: CASSPLTGVGMGEQYF.

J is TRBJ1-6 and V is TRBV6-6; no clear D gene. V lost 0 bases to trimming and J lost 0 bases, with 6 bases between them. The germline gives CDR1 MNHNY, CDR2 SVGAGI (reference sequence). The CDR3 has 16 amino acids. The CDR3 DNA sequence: TGTGCCAGCAGTTACTCGGCTAGCTCCTATAATTCACCCCTCCACTTT. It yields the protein CASSYSASSYNSPLHF.

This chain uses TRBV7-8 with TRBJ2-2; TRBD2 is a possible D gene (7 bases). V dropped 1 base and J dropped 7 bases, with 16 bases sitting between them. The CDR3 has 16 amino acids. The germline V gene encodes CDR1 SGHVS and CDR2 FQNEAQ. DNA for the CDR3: TGTGCCAGCAGCTTAGGAGGGGGGGCGGATGGCGGGGAGCTGTTTTTT. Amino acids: CASSLGGGADGGELFF.

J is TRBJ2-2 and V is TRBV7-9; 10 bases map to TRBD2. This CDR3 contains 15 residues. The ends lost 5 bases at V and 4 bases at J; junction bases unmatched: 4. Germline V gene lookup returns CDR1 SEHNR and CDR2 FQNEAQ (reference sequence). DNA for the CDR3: TGTGCCAGCAGCCACCCTAGCGGGAGCACCGGGGAGCTGTTTTTT. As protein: CASSHPSGSTGELFF.

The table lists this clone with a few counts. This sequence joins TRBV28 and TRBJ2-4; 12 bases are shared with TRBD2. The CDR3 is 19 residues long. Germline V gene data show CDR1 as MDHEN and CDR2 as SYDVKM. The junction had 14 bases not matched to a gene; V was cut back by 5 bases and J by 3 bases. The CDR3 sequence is CASSLLTSGRNLDKNIQYF. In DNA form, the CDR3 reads TGTGCCAGCAGTCTTCTGACTAGCGGGAGAAACCTAGACAAAAACATTCAGTACTTC.

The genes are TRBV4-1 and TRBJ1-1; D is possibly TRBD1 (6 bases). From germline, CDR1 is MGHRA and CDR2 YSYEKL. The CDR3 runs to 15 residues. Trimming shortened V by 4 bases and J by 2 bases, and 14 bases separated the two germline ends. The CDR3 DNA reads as TGCGCCAGCAGCCTCGTCAGGACAGCCAACACTGAAGCTTTCTTT. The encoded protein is CASSLVRTANTEAFF.

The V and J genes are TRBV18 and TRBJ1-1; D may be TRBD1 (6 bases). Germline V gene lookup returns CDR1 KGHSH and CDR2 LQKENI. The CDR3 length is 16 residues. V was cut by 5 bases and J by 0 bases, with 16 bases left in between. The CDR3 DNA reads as TGTGCCAGCTCAACCGACAAACAGGGAATGAACACTGAAGCTTTCTTT. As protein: CASSTDKQGMNTEAFF.

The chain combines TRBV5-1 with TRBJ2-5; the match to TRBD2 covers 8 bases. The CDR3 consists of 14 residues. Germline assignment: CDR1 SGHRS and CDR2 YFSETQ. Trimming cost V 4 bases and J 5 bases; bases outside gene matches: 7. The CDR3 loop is CASSPSGSRETQYF. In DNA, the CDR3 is TGCGCCAGCAGCCCCAGCGGGAGTCGGGAGACCCAGTACTTC.

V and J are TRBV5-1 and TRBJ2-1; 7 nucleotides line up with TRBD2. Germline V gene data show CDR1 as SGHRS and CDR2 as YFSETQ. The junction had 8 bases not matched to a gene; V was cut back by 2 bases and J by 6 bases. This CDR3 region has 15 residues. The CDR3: CASSFTGTTSNEQFF. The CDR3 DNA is TGCGCCAGCAGCTTCACCGGGACTACCTCCAATGAGCAGTTCTTC.

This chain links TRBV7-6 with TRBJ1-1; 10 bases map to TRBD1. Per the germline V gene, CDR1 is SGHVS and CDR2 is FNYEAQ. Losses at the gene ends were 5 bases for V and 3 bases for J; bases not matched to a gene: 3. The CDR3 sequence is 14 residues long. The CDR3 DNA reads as TGTGCCAGCAGCCCGGACAGGGGGGACACTGAAGCTTTCTTT. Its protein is CASSPDRGDTEAFF.

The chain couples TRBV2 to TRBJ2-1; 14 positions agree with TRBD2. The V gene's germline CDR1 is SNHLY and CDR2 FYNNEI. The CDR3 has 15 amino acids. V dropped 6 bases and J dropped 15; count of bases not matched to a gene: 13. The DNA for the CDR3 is TGTGCCAGCAGCTCAAAGGGGACTAGCGGGAGATTTTCGTTCTTC. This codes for CASSSKGTSGRFSFF.

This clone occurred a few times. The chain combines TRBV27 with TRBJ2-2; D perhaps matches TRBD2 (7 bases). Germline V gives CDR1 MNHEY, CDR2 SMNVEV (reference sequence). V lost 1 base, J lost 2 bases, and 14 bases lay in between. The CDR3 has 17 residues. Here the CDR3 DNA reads TGTGCCAGCAGTTTATACGGGGGGCCCGAAAACACCGGGGAGCTGTTTTTT. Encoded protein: CASSLYGGPENTGELFF.

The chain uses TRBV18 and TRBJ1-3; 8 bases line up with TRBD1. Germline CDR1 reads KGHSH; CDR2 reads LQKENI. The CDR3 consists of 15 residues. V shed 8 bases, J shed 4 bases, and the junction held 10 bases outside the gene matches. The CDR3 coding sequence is TGTGCCAGCCACGAGGACAGGGAGTTCGGAAACACCATATATTTT. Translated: CASHEDREFGNTIYF.

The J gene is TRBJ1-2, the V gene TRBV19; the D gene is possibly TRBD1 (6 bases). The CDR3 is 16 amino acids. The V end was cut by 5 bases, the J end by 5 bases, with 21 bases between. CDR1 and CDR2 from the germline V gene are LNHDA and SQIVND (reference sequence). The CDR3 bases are TGTGCCAGTAGTGCTCCGGGACAAGGGACAATTTATGGCTACACCTTC. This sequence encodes CASSAPGQGTIYGYTF.

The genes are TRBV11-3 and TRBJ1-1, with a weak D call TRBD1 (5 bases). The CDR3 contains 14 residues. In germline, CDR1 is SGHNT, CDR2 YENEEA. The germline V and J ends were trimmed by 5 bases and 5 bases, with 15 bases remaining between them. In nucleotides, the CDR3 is TGTGCCAGCAGCGAAACCGCCGGGGGGACTGAAGCTTTCTTT. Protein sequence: CASSETAGGTEAFF.